The 2 T cell receptor beta chains below come from one sample, sequenced in a study of cytomegalovirus exposure and HLA in healthy donors. Both 60 Vbeta primers and 13 Jbeta primers went into the PCR. Measured with immunoSEQ multiplex PCR; TCRdb has only the in-frame clones, and not every one. The data contain about 150,000 clones, approximately 82% of them singletons. The sequenced material came from PBMCs. Every receptor here comes from a man aged 18 to 29 in good health and CMV-seropositive.

The chain couples TRBV7-9 to TRBJ2-1; no reliable D call. The germline gives CDR1 SEHNR, CDR2 FQNEAQ (reference sequence). V dropped 3 bases and J dropped 7 bases, with 7 bases sitting between them. The CDR3 sequence is 12 residues long. CDR3 region: CASSFGENEQFF. The CDR3 bases are TGTGCCAGCAGCTTCGGAGAAAATGAGCAGTTCTTC.

The chain uses TRBV20-1 and TRBJ1-2; 7 bases are shared with TRBD1. Trimming took 8 bases from V and 7 from J; bases not matched to a gene: 4. CDR3 length: 10 residues. Germline CDR1 and CDR2: DFQATT and SNEGSKA (reference sequence). CDR3 in DNA: TGCAGTTTCAGGGGGACTGGCTACACCTTC. Amino acids: CSFRGTGYTF.